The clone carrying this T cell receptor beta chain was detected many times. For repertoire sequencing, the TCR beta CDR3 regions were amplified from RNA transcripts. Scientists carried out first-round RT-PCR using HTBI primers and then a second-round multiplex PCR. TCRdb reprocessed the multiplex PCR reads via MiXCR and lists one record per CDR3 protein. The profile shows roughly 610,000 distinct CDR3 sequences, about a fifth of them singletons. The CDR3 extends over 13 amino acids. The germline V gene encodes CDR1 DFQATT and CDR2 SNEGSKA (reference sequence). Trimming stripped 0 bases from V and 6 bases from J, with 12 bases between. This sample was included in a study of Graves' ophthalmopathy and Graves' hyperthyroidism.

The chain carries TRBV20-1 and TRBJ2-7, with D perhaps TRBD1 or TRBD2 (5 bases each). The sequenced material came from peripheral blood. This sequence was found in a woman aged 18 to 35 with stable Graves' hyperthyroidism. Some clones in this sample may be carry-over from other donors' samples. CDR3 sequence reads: CSARDGTLREQYF. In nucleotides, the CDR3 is TGCAGTGCTAGAGATGGGACCCTCCGCGAGCAGTACTTC.